What follows are 8 T cell receptor beta chains derived from one specimen sequenced in a study of chemoradiotherapy in HPV16-positive cancers. Clones were sequenced by immunoSEQ multiplex PCR, and TCRdb holds only the in-frame ones, with some missing. The sample records about 21,000 clones, more than 70% being singletons. Here the sequenced sample was blood, taken from a patient who underwent chemoradiotherapy. These TCRs come from a human donor with HPV-associated anogenital cancer.

The chain combines TRBV7-2 with TRBJ1-4; a possible D gene is TRBD1 (5 bases). Trimming cost V 5 bases and J 8 bases, with 15 bases left between them. Looked up from germline, CDR1 is SGHTA and CDR2 is FQGNSA. The CDR3 covers 14 residues. The CDR3 sequence: CASSPGRGVEKLFF. The CDR3, as DNA: TGTGCCAGCAGCCCGGGACGAGGGGTGGAAAAACTGTTTTTT.

The sample holds one count of this clone. CDR3 sequence reads: CASSLDDRPSGNTIYF. The CDR3 DNA is TGTGCCAGCAGCTTGGATGACAGACCCTCTGGAAACACCATATATTTT. The rearrangement links TRBV5-6 to TRBJ1-3, with a weak D call TRBD1 (5 bases). Trimming removed 0 bases from V and 0 bases from J, with 10 bases in between. This CDR3 contains 16 residues. In germline, CDR1 is SGHDT, CDR2 YYEEEE.

The V call is TRBV4-3, the J call TRBJ1-5, with unresolved D. Germline values: CDR1 LGHNA, CDR2 YSLEER. CDR3 length: 15 residues. Trimming took off 4 bases at V and 0 bases at J, with 10 bases between the two ends. CDR3 coding DNA: TGCGCCAGCAGCCGCCCCGCGTATAGCAATCAGCCCCAGCATTTT. It translates to CASSRPAYSNQPQHF.

In this sample, this clone turned up once. This sequence joins TRBV18 and TRBJ2-5; possibly TRBD2 for D (5 bases). The length of the CDR3 is 16 residues. Trimming stripped 0 bases from V and 4 bases from J, with 15 bases between. Germline V gene data show CDR1 as KGHSH and CDR2 as LQKENI. The CDR3 loop reads CASSPPRPGRGETQYF. The DNA of the CDR3 is TGTGCCAGCTCACCACCGAGGCCAGGTCGGGGAGAGACCCAGTACTTC. Using reference TRBV18 and TRBJ2-5 for the parts outside the CDR3, the full variable domain is NAGVMQNPRHLVRRRGQEARLRCSPMKGHSHVYWYRQLPEEGLKFMVYLQKENIIDESGMPKERFSAEFPKEGPSILRIQQVVRGDSAAYFCASSPPRPGRGETQYFGPGTRLLVL.

A word on this clone: A read error may produce the germline difference seen at one junction end. The chain combines TRBV18 with TRBJ1-2; 7 bases fit TRBD1. The CDR3 spans 14 residues. Per germline, CDR1 KGHSH and CDR2 LQKENI. CDR3 sequence: CASSGQANNHGYTF. In DNA form, the CDR3 reads TGTGCCAGCTCAGGACAGGCGAATAACCATGGCTACACCTTC.

This chain connects TRBV5-4 to TRBJ2-1; either TRBD1 or TRBD2 may fit D (5 bases each). Trimming shortened V by 5 bases and J by 11 bases, and 14 bases separated the two germline ends. Germline CDR1 and CDR2: SGHNT and YYREEE (reference sequence). This CDR3 comprises 12 residues. Here the CDR3 reads CASRDSPGQQFF. CDR3 nucleotides: TGTGCCAGCAGGGATTCACCGGGACAGCAGTTCTTC.

V and J are TRBV7-9 and TRBJ2-7, with TRBD2 identical over 13 bases. CDR1 is SEHNR, CDR2 FQNEAQ, per germline (reference sequence). The CDR3 is 16 residues long. V trimming: 5 bases; J trimming: 7 bases; junction bases outside the gene matches: 11. CDR3 sequence (DNA): TGTGCCAGCAGCCTCGGACTAGCGGGGGCGGCGGGGGAGCAGTACTTC. Translating gives CASSLGLAGAAGEQYF. The full variable domain, with the rest looked up from reference TRBV7-9 and TRBJ2-7, is DTGVSQNPRHKITKRGQNVTFRCDPISEHNRLYWYRQTLGQGPEFLTYFQNEAQLEKSRLLSDRFSAERPKGSFSTLEIQRTEQGDSAMYLCASSLGLAGAAGEQYFGPGTRLTVT.

This sequence joins TRBV7-2 and TRBJ2-3; the match to TRBD2 covers 8 bases. Per germline, CDR1 SGHTA and CDR2 FQGNSA. The CDR3 runs 17 residues. The trim removed 5 bases at V and 6 bases at J, leaving 16 bases unmatched. The CDR3, as DNA: TGTGCCAGCAGCCCACCCCGGGCGGGGGGCGGAAGGGATACGCAGTATTTT. Encoded protein: CASSPPRAGGGRDTQYF.